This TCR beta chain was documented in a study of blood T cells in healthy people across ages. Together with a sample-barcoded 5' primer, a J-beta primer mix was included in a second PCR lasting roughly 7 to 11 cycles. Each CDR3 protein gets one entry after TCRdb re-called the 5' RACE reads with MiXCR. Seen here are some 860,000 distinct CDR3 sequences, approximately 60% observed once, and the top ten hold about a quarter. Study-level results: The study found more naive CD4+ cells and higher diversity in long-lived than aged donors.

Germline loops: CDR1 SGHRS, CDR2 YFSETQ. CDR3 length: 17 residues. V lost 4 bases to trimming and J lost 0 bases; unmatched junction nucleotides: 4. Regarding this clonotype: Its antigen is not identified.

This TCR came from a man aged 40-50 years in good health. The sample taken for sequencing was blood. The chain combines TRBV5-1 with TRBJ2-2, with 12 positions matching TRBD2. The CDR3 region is CASSHRLAGANTGELFF. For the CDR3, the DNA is TGCGCCAGCAGCCACCGACTAGCGGGGGCGAACACCGGGGAGCTGTTTTTT.